These T cell receptor beta chains were read from a single sample in a study of blood T cell repertoires in COVID-19. Clones were sequenced by immunoSEQ multiplex PCR, and TCRdb holds only the in-frame ones, with some missing. The table has some 300,000 clones, around 90% seen once; the top ten hold about 2%. Sequencing used peripheral blood. Receptors originate from a man between 18 and 35 years old with active or convalescent COVID-19. CDR3s include the opening cysteine and the closing phenylalanine or tryptophan. The order of the fields is J gene, clone size, V gene, D gene, CDR3 protein, CDR3 DNA. D genes are given only for firm matches. Rows give clone size only sometimes, using once, few, many, or a class for an expanded clone.

j_call: TRBJ1-3; clone_size: NA; v_call: TRBV4-1; d_call: NA; cdr3_aa: CASSQPGYRSSGNTIYF; cdr3_nt: TGCGCCAGCAGCCAACCCGGGTACCGCAGCTCTGGAAACACCATATATTTT
j_call: TRBJ1-2; clone_size: NA; v_call: TRBV28; d_call: NA; cdr3_aa: CASSSPPRGSGYGYTF; cdr3_nt: TGTGCCAGCAGTTCTCCCCCGCGAGGGTCTGGCTATGGCTACACCTTC
j_call: TRBJ1-2; clone_size: few; v_call: TRBV2; d_call: TRBD1; cdr3_aa: CASRQTGGELSF; cdr3_nt: TGTGCCAGCAGGCAGACAGGGGGCGAGCTCTCCTTC
j_call: TRBJ1-1; clone_size: NA; v_call: TRBV11-2; d_call: NA; cdr3_aa: CASSLGQNTEAFF; cdr3_nt: TGTGCCAGCAGCTTAGGACAGAACACTGAAGCTTTCTTT
j_call: TRBJ2-7; clone_size: NA; v_call: TRBV9; d_call: TRBD2; cdr3_aa: CASSVLAGGGEYEQYF; cdr3_nt: TGTGCCAGCAGCGTCCTAGCGGGAGGTGGTGAATACGAGCAGTACTTC
j_call: TRBJ1-1; clone_size: NA; v_call: TRBV6-2/TRBV6-3; d_call: NA; cdr3_aa: CASSYETANTEAFF; cdr3_nt: TGTGCCAGCAGTTATGAGACAGCAAACACTGAAGCTTTCTTT
j_call: TRBJ1-1; clone_size: once; v_call: TRBV3-1/TRBV3-2; d_call: NA; cdr3_aa: CASSQTGTHTEAFF; cdr3_nt: TGTGCCAGCAGCCAGACAGGAACCCACACTGAAGCTTTCTTT
j_call: TRBJ1-4; clone_size: few; v_call: TRBV11-2; d_call: NA; cdr3_aa: CASSFGGVNEKLFF; cdr3_nt: TGTGCCAGCAGCTTTGGAGGGGTAAATGAAAAACTGTTTTTT
j_call: TRBJ1-4; clone_size: NA; v_call: TRBV14; d_call: NA; cdr3_aa: CASSYRGTNEKLFF; cdr3_nt: TGTGCCAGCAGCTACAGAGGGACTAATGAAAAACTGTTTTTT
j_call: TRBJ1-5; clone_size: NA; v_call: TRBV2; d_call: NA; cdr3_aa: CASTPRGLGNQPQHF; cdr3_nt: TGTGCCAGCACCCCTCGGGGGTTGGGCAATCAGCCCCAGCATTTT
j_call: TRBJ1-1; clone_size: NA; v_call: TRBV20-1; d_call: NA; cdr3_aa: CSASTGSTEAFF; cdr3_nt: TGCAGTGCTAGTACAGGGAGCACTGAAGCTTTCTTT
j_call: TRBJ1-2; clone_size: NA; v_call: TRBV28; d_call: NA; cdr3_aa: CASSSPQIYGYTF; cdr3_nt: TGTGCCAGCAGTTCCCCGCAGATTTATGGCTACACCTTC
j_call: TRBJ2-7; clone_size: NA; v_call: TRBV27; d_call: NA; cdr3_aa: CASSFSRGPYEQYF; cdr3_nt: TGTGCCAGCAGTTTTTCCAGGGGTCCGTACGAGCAGTACTTC
j_call: TRBJ1-2; clone_size: NA; v_call: TRBV6-5; d_call: TRBD1; cdr3_aa: CASRDRVDYGYTF; cdr3_nt: TGTGCCAGCCGGGACAGGGTCGACTATGGCTACACCTTC
j_call: TRBJ2-1; clone_size: NA; v_call: TRBV9; d_call: TRBD2; cdr3_aa: CASSVGPSVVAGHNEQFF; cdr3_nt: TGTGCCAGCAGCGTGGGCCCCTCGGTAGTAGCGGGGCACAATGAGCAGTTCTTC
j_call: TRBJ2-1; clone_size: NA; v_call: TRBV3-1/TRBV3-2; d_call: NA; cdr3_aa: CASSQNRRNNYEQFF; cdr3_nt: TGTGCCAGCAGCCAAAATCGGAGAAATAATTATGAGCAGTTCTTC
j_call: TRBJ2-3; clone_size: NA; v_call: TRBV27; d_call: NA; cdr3_aa: CASSPRKQILASTDTQYF; cdr3_nt: TGTGCCAGCAGTCCAAGAAAACAAATACTAGCTTCCACAGATACGCAGTATTTT
j_call: TRBJ2-2; clone_size: few; v_call: TRBV10-2; d_call: TRBD1; cdr3_aa: CASSATLGTGPEGELFF; cdr3_nt: TGCGCCAGCAGTGCAACTTTGGGGACAGGGCCGGAGGGGGAGCTGTTTTTT
j_call: TRBJ2-1; clone_size: NA; v_call: TRBV29-1; d_call: TRBD2; cdr3_aa: CSVSSGRNYNEQFF; cdr3_nt: TGCAGCGTCTCTAGCGGGAGAAACTACAATGAGCAGTTCTTC
j_call: TRBJ2-1; clone_size: once; v_call: TRBV27; d_call: NA; cdr3_aa: CASSLRGSENEQFF; cdr3_nt: TGTGCCAGCAGTTTGAGGGGGAGCGAAAATGAGCAGTTCTTC
j_call: TRBJ2-7; clone_size: once; v_call: TRBV2; d_call: TRBD2; cdr3_aa: CASSEAPGTSYEQYF; cdr3_nt: TGTGCCAGCAGTGAAGCACCCGGGACTAGTTACGAGCAGTACTTC
j_call: TRBJ1-1; clone_size: NA; v_call: TRBV10-2; d_call: TRBD1; cdr3_aa: CASGGQGDTEAFF; cdr3_nt: TGCGCCAGCGGGGGACAGGGCGACACTGAAGCTTTCTTT
j_call: TRBJ2-2; clone_size: NA; v_call: TRBV9; d_call: TRBD2; cdr3_aa: CASSVALAGGTGELFF; cdr3_nt: TGTGCCAGCAGCGTAGCACTAGCGGGGGGGACCGGGGAGCTGTTTTTT
j_call: TRBJ2-5; clone_size: NA; v_call: TRBV4-3; d_call: NA; cdr3_aa: CASSQNLGRAETQYF; cdr3_nt: TGCGCCAGCAGCCAAAACTTGGGCAGGGCTGAGACCCAGTACTTC
j_call: TRBJ2-2; clone_size: many; v_call: TRBV15; d_call: TRBD1; cdr3_aa: CATRDRGRAGELFF; cdr3_nt: TGTGCCACCAGAGACAGGGGGCGCGCCGGGGAGCTGTTTTTT
j_call: TRBJ2-7; clone_size: NA; v_call: TRBV5-6; d_call: NA; cdr3_aa: CASSLGALGEQYF; cdr3_nt: TGTGCCAGCAGCTTGGGGGCTCTTGGGGAGCAGTACTTC
j_call: TRBJ1-6; clone_size: NA; v_call: TRBV6-5; d_call: NA; cdr3_aa: CASSALQGNSPLHF; cdr3_nt: TGTGCCAGCAGCGCCTTACAGGGAAATTCACCCCTCCACTTT
j_call: TRBJ2-5; clone_size: NA; v_call: TRBV4-1; d_call: NA; cdr3_aa: CASSQARGETQYF; cdr3_nt: TGCGCCAGCAGCCAGGCTCGGGGGGAGACCCAGTACTTC
j_call: TRBJ1-3; clone_size: NA; v_call: TRBV18; d_call: TRBD1; cdr3_aa: CASRITGTASGNTIYF; cdr3_nt: TGTGCCAGCCGCATAACCGGGACAGCCTCTGGAAACACCATATATTTT
j_call: TRBJ2-1; clone_size: NA; v_call: TRBV7-8; d_call: TRBD2; cdr3_aa: CASSQGLAGLSDEQFF; cdr3_nt: TGTGCCAGCAGCCAGGGACTAGCGGGGTTGAGCGATGAGCAGTTCTTC
j_call: TRBJ2-7; clone_size: NA; v_call: TRBV6-2/TRBV6-3; d_call: NA; cdr3_aa: CASSIDRFQQYF; cdr3_nt: TGTGCCAGCAGCATTGACAGGTTTCAGCAGTACTTC
j_call: TRBJ2-1; clone_size: NA; v_call: TRBV6-5; d_call: TRBD2; cdr3_aa: CASSDSGGAYNEQFF; cdr3_nt: TGTGCCAGCAGCGACAGCGGGGGGGCGTACAATGAGCAGTTCTTC
j_call: TRBJ1-3; clone_size: NA; v_call: TRBV21-1; d_call: NA; cdr3_aa: CASSKAGTGSGNTIYF; cdr3_nt: TGTGCCAGCAGCAAAGCAGGGACAGGCTCTGGAAACACCATATATTTT
j_call: TRBJ2-3; clone_size: NA; v_call: TRBV28; d_call: NA; cdr3_aa: CASSLFPGSPDTQYF; cdr3_nt: TGTGCCAGCAGTTTATTTCCAGGGTCCCCAGATACGCAGTATTTT
j_call: TRBJ1-6; clone_size: NA; v_call: TRBV28; d_call: NA; cdr3_aa: CASSLHGQGSPLHF; cdr3_nt: TGTGCCAGCAGTTTGCATGGCCAGGGGTCACCCCTCCACTTT
j_call: TRBJ2-7; clone_size: once; v_call: TRBV25-1; d_call: NA; cdr3_aa: CASSTGYEQYF; cdr3_nt: TGTGCCAGCTCGACAGGCTACGAGCAGTACTTC
j_call: TRBJ2-5; clone_size: NA; v_call: TRBV5-8; d_call: TRBD1; cdr3_aa: CASSGGQGAETQYF; cdr3_nt: TGTGCCAGCAGCGGGGGACAGGGGGCAGAGACCCAGTACTTC
j_call: TRBJ1-1; clone_size: NA; v_call: TRBV29-1; d_call: NA; cdr3_aa: CSVSRSRGKGNTEAFF; cdr3_nt: TGCAGCGTTTCAAGGAGCAGGGGTAAGGGGAACACTGAAGCTTTCTTT
j_call: TRBJ1-1; clone_size: NA; v_call: TRBV28; d_call: NA; cdr3_aa: CASSLEGRWGLNNTEAFF; cdr3_nt: TGTGCCAGCAGTTTAGAAGGGCGGTGGGGACTGAACAACACTGAAGCTTTCTTT
j_call: TRBJ2-2; clone_size: NA; v_call: TRBV24-1; d_call: NA; cdr3_aa: CATSDSGLRGELFF; cdr3_nt: TGTGCCACCAGTGATTCCGGTTTGAGAGGGGAGCTGTTTTTT
j_call: TRBJ2-1; clone_size: NA; v_call: TRBV7-8; d_call: NA; cdr3_aa: CASSPEQGDEQFF; cdr3_nt: TGTGCCAGCAGCCCAGAACAGGGCGATGAGCAGTTCTTC
j_call: TRBJ2-2; clone_size: NA; v_call: TRBV5-1; d_call: NA; cdr3_aa: CASSLYRENTGELFF; cdr3_nt: TGCGCCAGCAGCTTATACAGGGAGAACACCGGGGAGCTGTTTTTT
j_call: TRBJ2-3; clone_size: NA; v_call: TRBV5-4; d_call: NA; cdr3_aa: CASRILLGATDTQYF; cdr3_nt: TGTGCCAGCAGAATTTTACTTGGAGCGACAGATACGCAGTATTTT
j_call: TRBJ2-3; clone_size: NA; v_call: TRBV18; d_call: TRBD1; cdr3_aa: CASSPVFRGQEPTDTQYF; cdr3_nt: TGTGCCAGCTCACCAGTTTTCCGGGGACAGGAGCCCACAGATACGCAGTATTTT